This T cell receptor (beta chain) is drawn from a study of blood T cell repertoires in COVID-19. Individuals drawn from 24 US areas were about 18 to 100 years old. Here immunoSEQ multiplex PCR was the method, and the copy in TCRdb shows in-frame clones only, minus some. The table shows around 310,000 clones, with over 85% occurring only once. The CDR3 is 13 residues long. CDR1 and CDR2 (germline): SGHRS, YFSETQ. V was clipped by 2 bases and J by 3 bases, with 8 bases between them. The source is a woman in her twenties or thirties who had recovered from COVID-19. Specimen: PBMCs or T cells enriched from blood (not recorded which). The rearrangement links TRBV5-1 to TRBJ1-2, with TRBD1 as a possible D gene (5 bases). CDR3 in DNA: TGCGCCAGCAGCTTTAAAGGGGACTATGGCTACACCTTC. It specifies CASSFKGDYGYTF.